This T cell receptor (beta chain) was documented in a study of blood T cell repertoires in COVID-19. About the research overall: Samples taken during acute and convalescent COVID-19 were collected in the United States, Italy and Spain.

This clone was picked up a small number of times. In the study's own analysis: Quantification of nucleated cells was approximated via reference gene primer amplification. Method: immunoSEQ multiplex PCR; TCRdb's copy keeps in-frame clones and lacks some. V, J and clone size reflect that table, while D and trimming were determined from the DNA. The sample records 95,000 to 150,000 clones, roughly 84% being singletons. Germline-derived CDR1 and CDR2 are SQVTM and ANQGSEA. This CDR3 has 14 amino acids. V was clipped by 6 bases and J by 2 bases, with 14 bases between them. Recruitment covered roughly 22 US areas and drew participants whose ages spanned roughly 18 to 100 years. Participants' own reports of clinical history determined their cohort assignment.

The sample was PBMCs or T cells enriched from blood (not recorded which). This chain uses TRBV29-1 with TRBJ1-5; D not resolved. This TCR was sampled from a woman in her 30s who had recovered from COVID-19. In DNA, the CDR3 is TGCAGCGTCGCCTCTGGGCCGGGCAATCAGCCCCAGCATTTT. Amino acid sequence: CSVASGPGNQPQHF.